Listed here are 14 T cell receptor beta chains from one sample, sequenced in a study of T cell clones after liver transplantation. The repertoire was sequenced with immunoSEQ multiplex PCR; TCRdb's copy has only in-frame clones and lacks some. The repertoire holds about 74,000 clones, with 80% as singletons. This specimen was CD4+ T cells from blood, taken before liver transplant. Source of these receptors: a human donor who received a liver transplant.

J is TRBJ1-5 and V is TRBV5-1; possible D gene TRBD1, 5 bases. Trimming left V 0 bases short and J 8 bases short, with 12 bases between. Germline loops: CDR1 SGHRS, CDR2 YFSETQ. The CDR3 runs to 14 residues. CDR3 sequence: CASSLEGASEPQHF. CDR3 coding DNA: TGCGCCAGCAGCTTGGAAGGGGCAAGCGAGCCCCAGCATTTT.

The chain recombines TRBV19 with TRBJ2-5; weak D call: TRBD1 (5 bases). V was shortened by 5 bases and J by 0 bases, with 13 bases between the two germline ends. CDR3 size: 15 residues. CDR1 LNHDA and CDR2 SQIVND come from the germline V gene (reference sequence). CDR3 sequence reads: CASSPLQGYQETQYF. In DNA, the CDR3 is TGTGCCAGTAGTCCTCTCCAGGGATACCAAGAGACCCAGTACTTC.

The rearrangement uses TRBV6-6 and TRBJ2-7; TRBD1 agrees at 8 bases. CDR1 and CDR2 from the germline V gene are MNHNY and SVGAGI (reference sequence). Germline trimming cut 2 bases from V and 5 bases from J; bases unmatched to any gene: 11. This CDR3 is built from 16 residues. DNA for the CDR3: TGTGCCAGCAGTTACCAGGGGGCCCGGGTTACGGACGAGCAGTACTTC. The encoded protein is CASSYQGARVTDEQYF.

In this sample, this clone turned up a few times. The V gene is TRBV28, the J gene TRBJ1-2, with unresolved D. CDR1 and CDR2 from the germline V gene are MDHEN and SYDVKM. Trimming took 4 bases from V and 5 from J, leaving 11 bases between them. This CDR3 contains 13 residues. The CDR3, as DNA: TGTGCCAGCAGTTGGAACAGCGTTTATGGCTACACCTTC. Translated: CASSWNSVYGYTF.

The CDR3, as DNA: TGCGCCAGCCGTCGGGACAGGGTTGAGGAGCTGTTTTTT. It encodes CASRRDRVEELFF. The J gene is TRBJ2-2, the V gene TRBV10-2; 9 bases agree with TRBD1. The V gene's germline CDR1 is WSHSY and CDR2 SAAADI. CDR3 length equals 13 residues. V was pared by 8 bases and J by 10 bases, with 8 bases of the junction left unmatched.

The V and J genes are TRBV10-3 and TRBJ2-3, with D perhaps TRBD1 or TRBD2 (5 bases each). Trimming stripped 2 bases from V and 2 bases from J, with 11 bases between. This CDR3 has 15 residues. Germline V CDR1 and CDR2: ENHRY, SYGVKD. CDR3 nucleotide sequence: TGTGCCATCAGTGAGGATGGGGGAGACACAGATACGCAGTATTTT. Its protein is CAISEDGGDTDTQYF.

This clone has only one observation. The DNA for the CDR3 is TGCGCCAGCAGCGAGACTAGCGGGACCAATGAGCAGTTCTTC. Amino acids: CASSETSGTNEQFF. This chain connects TRBV5-1 to TRBJ2-1, with TRBD2 matching over 11 bases. The CDR3 loop spans 14 amino acids. J gave up 6 bases and V 4 bases, and 3 bases lay outside the gene matches. Germline V gives CDR1 SGHRS, CDR2 YFSETQ.

This chain uses TRBV28 with TRBJ2-7; TRBD2 matches at 11 bases. This CDR3 is 16 amino acids long. The J segment lost 3 bases and the V segment lost 5 bases, leaving 9 bases of the junction unmatched. In germline, CDR1 is MDHEN, CDR2 SYDVKM. The CDR3 DNA reads TGTGCCAGCAGTGGGCGACTAGCGGGAAGGGTCTACGAGCAGTACTTC. Amino acid sequence: CASSGRLAGRVYEQYF. Based on the CDR3 plus reference TRBV28 and TRBJ2-7, the full variable domain is DVKVTQSSRYLVKRTGEKVFLECVQDMDHENMFWYRQDPGLGLRLIYFSYDVKMKEKGDIPEGYSVSREKKERFSLILESASTNQTSMYLCASSGRLAGRVYEQYFGPGTRLTVT.

The chain joins TRBV7-8 to TRBJ2-7; TRBD1 matches at 8 bases. Germline CDR1 is SGHVS and CDR2 is FQNEAQ. J gave up 3 bases and V 3 bases, and 4 bases lay outside the gene matches. CDR3 length equals 14 residues. CDR3 sequence reads: CASSLRTGRYEQYF. In DNA, the CDR3 is TGTGCCAGCAGCTTGCGGACAGGGCGCTACGAGCAGTACTTC.

The V call is TRBV11-3, the J call TRBJ2-3; TRBD2 matches at 10 bases. V shed 4 bases, J shed 3 bases, and the junction held 7 bases outside the gene matches. Germline V gives CDR1 SGHNT, CDR2 YENEEA. The CDR3 length is 16 residues. The CDR3 nucleotides are TGTGCCAGCAGCTCCCGAAGCGGGAGGGGTACAGATACGCAGTATTTT. It codes for CASSSRSGRGTDTQYF.

The V and J genes are TRBV11-2 and TRBJ1-3; maybe TRBD1 (6 bases). This CDR3 has 15 amino acids. Germline V gene data show CDR1 as SGHAT and CDR2 as FQNNGV. The V gene lost 0 bases and the J gene lost 3 bases, with 9 bases spanning the gap. The CDR3, as DNA: TGTGCCAGCAGCTTAGAGGGGGCGATTGGAAACACCATATATTTT. Translation: CASSLEGAIGNTIYF.

This chain connects TRBV19 to TRBJ2-2; TRBD2 agrees at 10 bases. Germline V lookup: CDR1 LNHDA, CDR2 SQIVND (reference sequence). CDR3 length: 14 residues. J lost 1 base, V lost 8 bases, and 1 base had no gene match. The CDR3 nucleotides are TGTGCCAGTTCTAGCGGGGGGAACACCGGGGAGCTGTTTTTT. This encodes CASSSGGNTGELFF. Drawing the rest from reference TRBV19 and TRBJ2-2, the complete variable domain is DGGITQSPKYLFRKEGQNVTLSCEQNLNHDAMYWYRQDPGQGLRLIYYSQIVNDFQKGDIAEGYSVSREKKESFPLTVTSAQKNPTAFYLCASSSGGNTGELFFGEGSRLTVL.

The CDR3 DNA reads as TGTGCCAGCAGCTTGCCGACACGGATTCAAGAGACCCAGTACTTC. This codes for CASSLPTRIQETQYF. This rearrangement joins TRBV5-6 to TRBJ2-5; no definite D call. The V and J ends lost 1 base and 2 bases respectively, with 12 bases between them. The CDR3 loop spans 15 amino acids. The germline V gene has CDR1 SGHDT and CDR2 YYEEEE.

CDR3 residues: CASSQQGGPNEKLFF. The CDR3, as DNA: TGTGCCAGCTCACAGCAGGGGGGACCTAATGAAAAACTGTTTTTT. The chain couples TRBV18 to TRBJ1-4; TRBD1 matches at 7 bases. This CDR3 has 15 residues. Germline CDR1 is KGHSH and CDR2 is LQKENI. V dropped 4 bases and J dropped 3; count of bases not matched to a gene: 5.